This TCR beta chain was retrieved from a study of T cell responses to AZD1222 COVID-19 vaccine. This table comes from immunoSEQ multiplex PCR, and its TCRdb copy is limited to in-frame clones, with some not included. In the table there are tens of thousands of clones, 80% to 90% of which are singletons. Losses at the gene ends were 3 bases for V and 4 bases for J; bases not matched to a gene: 15. This CDR3 contains 17 residues. Germline V gene sequence: CDR1 SNHLY, CDR2 FYNNEI. The V call is TRBV2, the J call TRBJ2-7, with TRBD1 matching over 7 bases. The origin of this receptor is an adult who received the AZD1222 COVID-19 vaccine. The starting material was peripheral blood, obtained 28 days after the second AZD1222 dose. CDR3 sequence (DNA): TGTGCCAGCAGTGACAGTATATCTGGGACAGAAGTTTACGAGCAGTACTTC. It encodes CASSDSISGTEVYEQYF. The whole variable domain, filled in from reference TRBV2 and TRBJ2-7, reads EPEVTQTPSHQVTQMGQEVILRCVPISNHLYFYWYRQILGQKVEFLVSFYNNEISEKSEIFDDQFSVERPDGSNFTLKIRSTKLEDSAMYFCASSDSISGTEVYEQYFGPGTRLTVT.